The T cell receptor beta chain under discussion was sequenced for a study of T cell responses to AZD1222 COVID-19 vaccine. Background on the study: Second-dose schedules of about 4 or about 12 weeks were combined.

The table came from immunoSEQ multiplex PCR; TCRdb's copy has only in-frame clones and leaves some out. The repertoire includes roughly 97,000 clones, around 89% of them detected once, and under 20% sits in the top ten. The sample was peripheral blood, taken on day 0 of AZD1222 vaccination. The sequence was obtained from an adult in good health.

For the CDR3, the DNA is TGTGCCAGCTCACCTCCGGGACATACAGTCTCCGGAAACACCATATATTTT. It translates to CASSPPGHTVSGNTIYF. This chain links TRBV18 with TRBJ1-3; D is perhaps TRBD1 (6 bases). The germline V and J ends were trimmed by 3 bases and 4 bases, with 19 bases remaining between them. Germline V gene data show CDR1 as KGHSH and CDR2 as LQKENI. The CDR3 runs 17 residues.